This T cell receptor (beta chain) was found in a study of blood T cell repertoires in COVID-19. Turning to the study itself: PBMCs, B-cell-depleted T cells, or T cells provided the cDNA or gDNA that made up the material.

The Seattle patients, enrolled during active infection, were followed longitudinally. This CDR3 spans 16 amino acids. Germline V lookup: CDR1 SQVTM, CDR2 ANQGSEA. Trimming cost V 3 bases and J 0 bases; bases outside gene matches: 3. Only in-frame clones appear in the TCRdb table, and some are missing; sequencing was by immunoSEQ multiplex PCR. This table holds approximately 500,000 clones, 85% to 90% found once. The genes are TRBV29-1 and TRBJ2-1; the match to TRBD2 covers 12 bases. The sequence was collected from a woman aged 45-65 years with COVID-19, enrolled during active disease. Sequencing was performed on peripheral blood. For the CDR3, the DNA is TGCAGCGTTGAGGTGACTAGCGGGAGCTCCTACAATGAGCAGTTCTTC. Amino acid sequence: CSVEVTSGSSYNEQFF.